This is a list of T cell receptor beta chains from one sample in a study of blood T cell repertoires in COVID-19. Clones were sequenced by immunoSEQ multiplex PCR, and TCRdb holds only the in-frame ones, with some missing. The profile covers about 87,000 clones, with over 70% appearing a single time and 4% to 5.5% taken by the ten largest. Sequencing was performed on peripheral blood. The receptors come from a woman in her forties or fifties with acute or convalescent COVID-19. Both conserved end residues are part of each CDR3. A D gene is named only where the DNA matches it firmly. Only some rows state a clone size, as once, few, many or a class for expanded clones.

length	D	size	V	J	DNA	CDR3
19	TRBD2	NA	TRBV7-2	TRBJ2-2	TGTGCCAGCAGCCCCAAAGGACTAGCGGGGGCCCTGAACACCGGGGAGCTGTTTTTT	CASSPKGLAGALNTGELFF
16	NA	NA	TRBV6-5	TRBJ2-7	TGTGCCAGCAGTTACTCGAGGGGGGGAACAGGGGGCGAGCAGTACTTC	CASSYSRGGTGGEQYF
15	NA	NA	TRBV19	TRBJ1-5	TGTGCCAGTCGCCTCTCAGGGATCCCCAATCAGCCCCAGCATTTT	CASRLSGIPNQPQHF
17	TRBD2	few	TRBV5-4	TRBJ2-7	TGTGCCAGCAGCCAGGCCCTAGCGGGGGCCGTCCCCCACGAGCAGTACTTC	CASSQALAGAVPHEQYF
15	TRBD2	NA	TRBV19	TRBJ2-5	TGTGCCAGTAGTGATCTAGCGGGGGGGAAAGAGACCCAGTACTTC	CASSDLAGGKETQYF
15	NA	NA	TRBV5-1	TRBJ1-1	TGCGCCAGCAGCTTGAAGCCGATATCGGGAACTGAAGCTTTCTTT	CASSLKPISGTEAFF
17	TRBD2	NA	TRBV19	TRBJ2-2	TGTGCCAGTAAGGGACTAGCGGGGGGTCGGGACACCGGGGAGCTGTTTTTT	CASKGLAGGRDTGELFF
15	NA	NA	TRBV6-1	TRBJ2-5	TGTGCCAGCAGTGAAGATCCAGGGGCGCGAGAGACCCAGTACTTC	CASSEDPGARETQYF
16	TRBD1	NA	TRBV19	TRBJ1-2	TGTGCCAGCGGAGCCGTGGGGGACAGGGGCCGGAGTGGCTACACCTTC	CASGAVGDRGRSGYTF
14	NA	few	TRBV5-8	TRBJ2-1	TGTGCCAGCAGCTTGGTCGGAGAAAGGAATGAGCAGTTCTTC	CASSLVGERNEQFF
12	NA	NA	TRBV5-1	TRBJ1-2	TGCGCCAGCAGCCCCTCGGACTATGGCTACACCTTC	CASSPSDYGYTF
15	NA	NA	TRBV28	TRBJ1-1	TGTGCCAGCAGTTTAATCAACTGGGGGCGAGCTGAAGCTTTCTTT	CASSLINWGRAEAFF
14	NA	NA	TRBV29-1	TRBJ2-6	TGCAGCGTCCAACAGGGATCTGGGGCCAACGTCCTGACTTTC	CSVQQGSGANVLTF
13	NA	NA	TRBV30	TRBJ1-6	TGTGCCTGGAGTGAGGGGGGGCCTTCACCCCTCCACTTT	CAWSEGGPSPLHF